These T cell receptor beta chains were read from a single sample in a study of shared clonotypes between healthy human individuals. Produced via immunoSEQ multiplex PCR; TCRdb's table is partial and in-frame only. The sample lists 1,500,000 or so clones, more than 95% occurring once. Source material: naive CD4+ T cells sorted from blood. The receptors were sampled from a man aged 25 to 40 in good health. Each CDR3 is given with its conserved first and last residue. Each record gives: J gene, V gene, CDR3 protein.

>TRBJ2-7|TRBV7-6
CASSLSPDYEQYF
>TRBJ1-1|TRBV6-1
CASSFSTGVSTEAFF
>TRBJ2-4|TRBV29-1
CSVEDWTVAKNIQYF
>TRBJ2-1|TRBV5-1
CASSLGGGTVNEQFF
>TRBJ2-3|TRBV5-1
CASSLQAGLRASTDTQYF
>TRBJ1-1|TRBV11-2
CASSTTAQNTEAFF
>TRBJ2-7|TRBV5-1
CASSLAGTLNYEQYF
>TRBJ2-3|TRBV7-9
CASSLGGQAVLTDTQYF
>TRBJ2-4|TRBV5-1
CASSFVGTGENIQYF
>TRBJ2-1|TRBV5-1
CASTTAASGSVIEQFF
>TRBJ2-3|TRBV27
CASRTQVDTDTQYF
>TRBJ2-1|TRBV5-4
CASIRRGGDNEQFF
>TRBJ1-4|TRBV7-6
CASSLDYRVEKLFF
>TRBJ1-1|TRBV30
CAWGREGSTEAFF
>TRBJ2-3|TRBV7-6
CASSLASGRGRDTQYF
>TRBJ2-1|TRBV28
CASTLGGMGIRDEQFF
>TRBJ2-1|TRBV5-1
CASSIYSGRGSNEQFF
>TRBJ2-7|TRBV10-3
CAISEMRQGSNEQYF
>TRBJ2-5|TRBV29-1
CSVEDLSPSRGETQYF
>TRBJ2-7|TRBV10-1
CASSGRNRDRGSYEQYF
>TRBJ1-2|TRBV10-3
CAIRQADRVYTF
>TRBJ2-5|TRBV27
CASSGLAEETQYF
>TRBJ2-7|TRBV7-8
CASSIRIPGQGTYEQYF
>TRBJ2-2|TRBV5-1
CASSLEVSLTGELFF
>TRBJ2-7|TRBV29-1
CSVTGRFSYEQYF
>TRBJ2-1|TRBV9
CASSVSTPIGRNLYNEQFF
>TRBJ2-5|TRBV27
CASSWGGTQYF
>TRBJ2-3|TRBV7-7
CASSERSPDTQYF
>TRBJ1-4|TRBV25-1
CASRGQVSEKLFF
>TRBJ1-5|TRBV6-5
CASRRQQNSNQPQHF
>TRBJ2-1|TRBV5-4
CATQLAGGPDEQFF
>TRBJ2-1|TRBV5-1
CASRTGTTYNEQFF
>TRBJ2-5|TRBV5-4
CASSLLAGVFPETQYF
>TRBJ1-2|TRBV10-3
CAISDFVASYGYTF
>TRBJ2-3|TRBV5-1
CASSFGTGGTDTQYF
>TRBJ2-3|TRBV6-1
CASSERGITDTQYF
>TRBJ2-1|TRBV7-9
CASTLAGSYNEQFF
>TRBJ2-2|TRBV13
CASSRLAGTNTGELFF
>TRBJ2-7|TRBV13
CASSLGLAGAHEQYF
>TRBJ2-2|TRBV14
CASSQGYRVYTGELFF
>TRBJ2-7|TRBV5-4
CASSSTGVDEQYF
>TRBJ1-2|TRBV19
CASKTGELSGYTF
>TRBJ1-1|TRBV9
CASISWTGENTEAFF
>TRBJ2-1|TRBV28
CASTPIPSHNEQFF
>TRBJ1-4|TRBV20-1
CSAVTDEKLFF
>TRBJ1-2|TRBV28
CASSFLGLDRVYGYTF
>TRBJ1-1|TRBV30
CAWSWCGHENTEAFF
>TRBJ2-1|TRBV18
CASSPPGPQNNEQFF
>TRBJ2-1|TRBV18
CASSSGGPFNEQFF
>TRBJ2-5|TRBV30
CAWGKGTSGKETQYF
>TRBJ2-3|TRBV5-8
CASSSPGTDTQYF
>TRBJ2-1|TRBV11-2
CASRRPFVSEYNEQFF
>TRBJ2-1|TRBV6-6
CASKRTSGGSYNEQFF
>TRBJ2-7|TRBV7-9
CASSPREPPYEQYF